Listed below are T cell receptor beta chains from one sample, sequenced in a study of blood T cell repertoires in COVID-19. Sequencing used immunoSEQ multiplex PCR; TCRdb keeps in-frame clones, though not all of them. The profile covers 80,000 or so clones, with about 92% appearing a single time and about 2% taken by the ten largest. Material: peripheral blood. The receptors were sampled from a man between 50 and 59 years old with acute or convalescent COVID-19. The CDR3 runs from the conserved cysteine through the conserved F or W. The D gene is left open where the match is weak. Clone size is not always given. Where it is, it says once, few, many or a class for expanded clones.

size: -; J: TRBJ2-7; V: TRBV12-3/TRBV12-4; D: TRBD1; DNA: TGTGCCAGCAGTTGGGACAGGGGTGACGAGCAGTACTTC; CDR3: CASSWDRGDEQYF
size: once; J: TRBJ2-2; V: TRBV5-1; D: TRBD1; DNA: TGCGCCAGCAGCCCCCGGCAGGGGGCTGACACCGGGGAGCTGTTTTTT; CDR3: CASSPRQGADTGELFF
size: -; J: TRBJ2-7; V: TRBV6-1; D: TRBD2; DNA: TGTGCCAGCAGTGAACCCGGAGGGAGGGGCTACGAGCAGTACTTC; CDR3: CASSEPGGRGYEQYF
size: -; J: TRBJ1-1; V: TRBV11-3; D: TRBD1; DNA: TGTGCCAGCAGCCTAGGGGGCGGGAGCACTGAAGCTTTCTTT; CDR3: CASSLGGGSTEAFF
size: -; J: TRBJ2-1; V: TRBV7-9; D: TRBD2; DNA: TGTGCCAGCAGCATCGCTAGCGGGAGAGGGAATGAGCAGTTCTTC; CDR3: CASSIASGRGNEQFF
size: few; J: TRBJ1-3; V: TRBV28; D: -; DNA: TGTGCCAGCACGGAGGGCGGCGGGTACTCTGGAAACACCATATATTTT; CDR3: CASTEGGGYSGNTIYF
size: -; J: TRBJ1-1; V: TRBV29-1; D: -; DNA: TGCAGCGTTGTCGGAGGGTCGATCGACACTGAAGCTTTCTTT; CDR3: CSVVGGSIDTEAFF
size: -; J: TRBJ2-3; V: TRBV29-1; D: -; DNA: TGCAGCGAACGGGGGACGACAGATACGCAGTATTTT; CDR3: CSERGTTDTQYF
size: -; J: TRBJ1-1; V: TRBV7-9; D: -; DNA: TGTGCCAGCAGCTACCTGTCCTATAAATCGGAGGGTACCACTGAAGCTTTCTTT; CDR3: CASSYLSYKSEGTTEAFF
size: -; J: TRBJ2-1; V: TRBV28; D: TRBD2; DNA: TGTGCCAGCAGTGGGACTAGCGGGGGCGTTTACAATGAGCAGTTCTTC; CDR3: CASSGTSGGVYNEQFF
size: -; J: TRBJ2-2; V: TRBV2; D: TRBD2; DNA: TGTGCCAGCAGGCTAGCGGGAGGAAGCACCGGGGAGCTGTTTTTT; CDR3: CASRLAGGSTGELFF
size: -; J: TRBJ2-5; V: TRBV11-2; D: -; DNA: TGTGCCAGCAGCTTTGGGGGGGCCATGGAGACCCAGTACTTC; CDR3: CASSFGGAMETQYF
size: -; J: TRBJ2-2; V: TRBV3-1/TRBV3-2; D: -; DNA: TGTGCCAGCAGCCAACCGGGACTTACCGGGGAGCTGTTTTTT; CDR3: CASSQPGLTGELFF
size: -; J: TRBJ1-1; V: TRBV2; D: TRBD1; DNA: TGTGCCAGCAGCCGAACAGGGGGCGGGTACACTGAAGCTTTCTTT; CDR3: CASSRTGGGYTEAFF
size: -; J: TRBJ2-1; V: TRBV27; D: -; DNA: TGTGCCAGCAAAATCTTCCCCTACAATGAGCAGTTCTTC; CDR3: CASKIFPYNEQFF
size: -; J: TRBJ1-3; V: TRBV21-1; D: -; DNA: TGTGCCAGCAGGCCTACAGGGATCTCTGGAAACACCATATATTTT; CDR3: CASRPTGISGNTIYF
size: -; J: TRBJ2-5; V: TRBV24-1; D: -; DNA: TGTGCCACCAGTGATTTCCGACAGGCCGGGGAGACCCAGTACTTC; CDR3: CATSDFRQAGETQYF
size: -; J: TRBJ1-1; V: TRBV5-1; D: TRBD1; DNA: TGCGCCAGCAGCCGGGCAGGGACAGGGGGCACTGAAGCTTTCTTT; CDR3: CASSRAGTGGTEAFF
size: -; J: TRBJ2-7; V: TRBV2; D: TRBD2; DNA: TGTGCCAGCAGTGAAGCGCTTCAAAGGCTAGCGGGAAATTACGAGCAGTACTTC; CDR3: CASSEALQRLAGNYEQYF
size: -; J: TRBJ2-2; V: TRBV6-5; D: TRBD1; DNA: TGTGCCAGCAGTCGACAGGGGGTAGGGACCGGGGAGCTGTTTTTT; CDR3: CASSRQGVGTGELFF
size: once; J: TRBJ2-3; V: TRBV4-1; D: TRBD2; DNA: TGCGCCAGCAGCCAGCTACTAGCGGGGGAAGATACGCAGTATTTT; CDR3: CASSQLLAGEDTQYF
size: -; J: TRBJ2-2; V: TRBV7-3; D: TRBD1; DNA: TGTGCCAGCAGCTTAAGGCCTGGGACAGGGTGGACCGGGGAGCTGTTTTTT; CDR3: CASSLRPGTGWTGELFF
size: -; J: TRBJ1-2; V: TRBV3-1/TRBV3-2; D: -; DNA: TGTGCCAGCAGCCAAGATGGCCCGGGTGGCTACACCTTC; CDR3: CASSQDGPGGYTF
size: -; J: TRBJ1-1; V: TRBV4-3; D: -; DNA: TGCGCCAGCAGCCAACGGACAGATCTTGAAGCTTTCTTT; CDR3: CASSQRTDLEAFF
size: -; J: TRBJ1-5; V: TRBV28; D: TRBD1; DNA: TGTGCCAGCAGTTTACGCACCGGGACAGGACGCTTATCTGAACAGCCCCAGCATTTT; CDR3: CASSLRTGTGRLSEQPQHF
size: -; J: TRBJ2-1; V: TRBV5-1; D: -; DNA: TGCGCCAGCGGAACTGGCGGCTACAATGAGCAGTTCTTC; CDR3: CASGTGGYNEQFF
size: -; J: TRBJ2-6; V: TRBV9; D: -; DNA: TGTGCCAGCAGCGTACCGTCCGGGGCCAACGTCCTGACTTTC; CDR3: CASSVPSGANVLTF
size: -; J: TRBJ1-1; V: TRBV20-1; D: -; DNA: TGCAGTGCTAGTTCCCGGGGATTTTGGACTGAAGCTTTCTTT; CDR3: CSASSRGFWTEAFF
size: -; J: TRBJ2-3; V: TRBV5-4; D: -; DNA: TGTGCCAGCAGCTTGGCTGGTCCGGGAGATACGCAGTATTTT; CDR3: CASSLAGPGDTQYF
size: -; J: TRBJ1-1; V: TRBV4-1; D: -; DNA: TGCGCCAGCAGCCAAGTAATAGGGAGCACTGAAGCTTTCTTT; CDR3: CASSQVIGSTEAFF
size: once; J: TRBJ1-1; V: TRBV6-6; D: TRBD1; DNA: TGTGCCAGCAGACTCGGACAGGCTCCTGAAGCTTTCTTT; CDR3: CASRLGQAPEAFF
size: -; J: TRBJ2-7; V: TRBV28; D: TRBD2; DNA: TGTGCCAGCAGTTTGTCCCTAGCGGGATACTACGAGCAGTACTTC; CDR3: CASSLSLAGYYEQYF
size: -; J: TRBJ2-1; V: TRBV2; D: -; DNA: TGTGCCAGCAGTCTGTGGGGGGTCAACAATGAGCAGTTCTTC; CDR3: CASSLWGVNNEQFF
size: once; J: TRBJ2-1; V: TRBV5-1; D: TRBD1; DNA: TGCGCCAGCAGCTTGGACAGGGGGTGGGAGTTCTTC; CDR3: CASSLDRGWEFF